One and the same sample provided the 18 T cell receptor beta chains below, sequenced in a study of vaccination and CD4 T cells after COVID-19. Cultured CD4+ T cell DNA underwent sequencing with the Oncomine TCR Beta short-read assay. One entry per CDR3 protein, called by TCRdb with MiXCR from the PCR reads. The sample lists 7,500 to 10,000 distinct CDR3 sequences; less than 55% were seen once. Their recognized antigens are unknown. The treatment: 10-day PBMC culture with coronavirus spike peptide pools or control peptides (ViraFEST assay). Source material: CD4+ T cells from blood, cultured in vitro. The source of these receptors is a human donor who had recovered from COVID-19.

This clonotype was observed a handful of times. The genes are TRBV19 and TRBJ1-2; unclear D gene. CDR1 LNHDA and CDR2 SQIVND come from the germline V gene (reference sequence). This CDR3 spans 14 amino acids. Deletions cut 0 bases from V and 5 bases from J, with 10 bases between. The CDR3 bases are TGTGCCAGTAGTATAGAAAGTTGGGGTTATGGCTACACCTTC. Translated, it gives CASSIESWGYGYTF.

This clonotype was observed a handful of times. The V call is TRBV27, the J call TRBJ2-7; TRBD1 matches 7 bases. The CDR3 runs 17 residues. V lost 1 base and J lost 3; bases outside the gene matches: 12. CDR1 is MNHEY, CDR2 SMNVEV, per germline (reference sequence). As DNA, the CDR3 is TGTGCCAGCAGTTTATATCCCCCAGGGACAGCCGGCTACGAGCAGTACTTC. Its translation: CASSLYPPGTAGYEQYF.

In its sample, this clonotype is medium-sized (0.01 to 0.1%). The rearrangement uses TRBV5-1 and TRBJ2-7; TRBD2 agrees at 8 bases. The CDR3 runs 15 residues. The V gene's germline CDR1 is SGHRS and CDR2 YFSETQ. Trimming took 5 bases from V and 0 from J; bases not matched to a gene: 7. CDR3 DNA sequence: TGCGCCAGCAGTGGGAGCGGGGGACGCTCCTACGAGCAGTACTTC. This gives the protein CASSGSGGRSYEQYF.

V usage is TRBV6-4 and J usage is TRBJ1-5, with D uncertain. CDR3 length: 15 amino acids. CDR1 is MRHNA and CDR2 is SNTAGT in the germline V gene. V was trimmed by 6 bases and J by 2 bases, leaving 14 bases between them. CDR3 residues: CASRHLRDCNQPQHF. The CDR3, as DNA: TGTGCCAGCAGACACCTCCGGGATTGCAATCAGCCCCAGCATTTT.

The rearrangement joins TRBV5-1 to TRBJ2-7; a weak D match, TRBD2 (6 bases). The CDR3 has 14 residues. Trimming cost V 5 bases and J 2 bases, with 14 bases left between them. The V gene's germline CDR1 is SGHRS and CDR2 YFSETQ. This CDR3 is CASSPTSLAYEQYF. The CDR3 region has the DNA TGCGCCAGCAGTCCCACTAGCTTAGCCTACGAGCAGTACTTC.

The chain couples TRBV7-6 to TRBJ2-1; D might be TRBD1 (5 bases). Trimming stripped 3 bases from V and 2 bases from J, with 5 bases between. CDR3 size: 13 residues. Germline assignment: CDR1 SGHVS and CDR2 FNYEAQ. The CDR3 spells CASSLGPYNEQFF. As DNA, the CDR3 is TGTGCCAGCAGCTTGGGGCCCTACAATGAGCAGTTCTTC.

The chain has TRBV19 and TRBJ2-7, with 7 bases that match TRBD1. The germline gives CDR1 LNHDA, CDR2 SQIVND (reference sequence). The CDR3 extends over 15 amino acids. Unmatched junction bases numbered 8, after V lost 5 bases and J lost 1 base. Written as DNA, the CDR3 is TGTGCCAGTAGTCTCTACCCGGACAGGTCCTACGAGCAGTACTTC. It specifies CASSLYPDRSYEQYF.

For this clonotype: The conserved phenylalanine or tryptophan normally closing the CDR3 is absent here, so this likely arose from a read error. The chain employs TRBV29-1 and TRBJ2-5, with 7 bases lining up with TRBD2. The CDR3 is 13 residues long. Germline V lookup: CDR1 SQVTM, CDR2 ANQGSEA. The ends lost 4 bases at V and 4 bases at J; junction bases unmatched: 6. The CDR3 protein is CSVVGGVRETQYY. CDR3 DNA sequence: TGCAGCGTTGTGGGGGGGGTGAGAGAGACCCAGTACTAC.

There are a few counts of this clonotype. CDR3 amino acids: CASSPLRGTGANVLTF. The CDR3 coding sequence is TGTGCCAGCAGCCCCCTCAGGGGAACTGGGGCCAACGTCCTGACTTTC. V and J are TRBV27 and TRBJ2-6, with D possibly being TRBD1 (6 bases). V lost 6 bases and J lost 2, with 14 bases in between. The CDR3 runs 16 residues. From germline, CDR1 is MNHEY and CDR2 SMNVEV (reference sequence).

The chain couples TRBV7-8 to TRBJ1-1; D uncertain. There are 15 residues in the CDR3. The germline V gene encodes CDR1 SGHVS and CDR2 FQNEAQ. The germline V and J ends were trimmed by 5 bases and 1 base, with 14 bases remaining between them. This chain's CDR3 is CASSLYTDANTEAFF. CDR3 nucleotide sequence: TGTGCCAGCAGCCTGTACACTGACGCGAACACTGAAGCTTTCTTT.

The chain couples TRBV28 to TRBJ2-7, with D maybe TRBD1 (7 bases). This CDR3 is built from 15 residues. The V and J ends lost 5 bases and 6 bases respectively, with 20 bases between them. The germline V gene has CDR1 MDHEN and CDR2 SYDVKM. The CDR3 coding sequence is TGTGCCAGCAGTATCCAATCGACAGGGAGGTCCGAGCAGTACTTC. Encoded protein: CASSIQSTGRSEQYF.

The V gene is TRBV19, the J gene TRBJ1-2; perhaps TRBD1 as D (6 bases). The CDR3 extends over 14 amino acids. Trimming removed 6 bases at V and 5 bases at J, with 16 bases between. Germline V gene lookup returns CDR1 LNHDA and CDR2 SQIVND (reference sequence). The CDR3 reads CASSHIDTGYGYTF. The CDR3 DNA is TGTGCCAGTAGCCATATCGATACAGGGTATGGCTACACCTTC. Filled out from reference TRBV19 and TRBJ1-2, the complete variable domain reads DGGITQSPKYLFRKEGQNVTLSCEQNLNHDAMYWYRQDPGQGLRLIYYSQIVNDFQKGDIAEGYSVSREKKESFPLTVTSAQKNPTAFYLCASSHIDTGYGYTFGSGTRLTVV.

There are a few counts of this clonotype. The chain is built from TRBV5-1 and TRBJ2-3; 9 bases fit TRBD2. The CDR3 covers 16 residues. Losses at the gene ends were 5 bases for V and 4 bases for J; bases not matched to a gene: 11. The germline gives CDR1 SGHRS, CDR2 YFSETQ. The CDR3: CASSSNSGSGADTQYF. DNA for the CDR3: TGCGCCAGCAGTTCCAATAGCGGGAGCGGAGCAGATACGCAGTATTTT. The full variable domain, in which reference TRBV5-1 and TRBJ2-3 provide the parts outside the CDR3, is KAGVTQTPRYLIKTRGQQVTLSCSPISGHRSVSWYQQTPGQGLQFLFEYFSETQRNKGNFPGRFSGRQFSNSRSEMNVSTLELGDSALYLCASSSNSGSGADTQYFGPGTRLTVL.

Notes on this clonotype: Sequence at one end of the junction differs from germline and may be a read error. As DNA, the CDR3 is TGTGCTAGCAGCTTTTCTACTAGCTCCTACGAGCAGTACTTC. It encodes CASSFSTSSYEQYF. This rearrangement joins TRBV7-7 to TRBJ2-7; the D gene is possibly TRBD2 (5 bases). CDR3 length: 14 residues. CDR1 is SSHAT, CDR2 FNYEAQ, per germline (reference sequence).

The chain has TRBV7-9 and TRBJ2-5; D is unclear. Germline lookup yields CDR1 SEHNR and CDR2 FQNEAQ (reference sequence). There are 17 residues in the CDR3. The V gene lost 1 base and the J gene lost 1 base, with 16 bases spanning the gap. CDR3 sequence: CASSLVVTAISQETQYF. The CDR3 DNA reads TGTGCCAGCAGCTTAGTGGTAACAGCGATCAGCCAAGAGACCCAGTACTTC.

The chain joins TRBV20-1 to TRBJ2-3; weak D call: TRBD1 (9 bases). Germline V lookup: CDR1 DFQATT, CDR2 SNEGSKA (reference sequence). The germline V and J ends were trimmed by 4 bases and 1 base, with 24 bases remaining between them. The CDR3 has 18 amino acids. CDR3 nucleotide sequence: TGCAGTGCTACGGACAGGGGCCGCGCCGGGGGGGGCACAGATACGCAGTATTTT. It translates to CSATDRGRAGGGTDTQYF.

By sample fraction, this clonotype is medium-sized (0.01 to 0.1%). V is TRBV12-3 or TRBV12-4 and J is TRBJ1-2; 7 bases are a match to TRBD1. The CDR3 length is 14 residues. J gave up 8 bases and V 3 bases, and 9 bases lay outside the gene matches. The CDR3 nucleotides are TGTGCCAGCAGTTTGAACAGGGGACTAGGAGGCTACACCTTC. Residues: CASSLNRGLGGYTF.

The chain employs TRBV19 and TRBJ2-2, with TRBD2 matching over 7 bases. V gave up 6 bases and J gave up 6 bases; unmatched junction bases: 10. From germline, CDR1 is LNHDA and CDR2 SQIVND (reference sequence). The CDR3 contains 15 residues. CDR3 amino acids: CASSPGRLAAGELFF. The DNA for the CDR3 is TGTGCCAGTAGCCCCGGGCGGCTAGCGGCCGGGGAGCTGTTTTTT.